Listed here are 18 T cell receptor beta chains from one sample, sequenced in a study of neurological immune-mediated disorders. TCRdb re-called the 5' RACE reads through MiXCR, storing one row per CDR3 protein. The sample includes some 100,000 distinct CDR3 sequences, roughly 13% of them seen just once. This sample's time point: longitudinal time-point 2. The sequenced sample consisted of PBMCs. The receptor set was obtained from a female donor with HTLV-1-associated myelopathy (HAM/TSP).

At least ten counts were recorded for this clonotype. The chain recombines TRBV20-1 with TRBJ1-5; 7 positions agree with TRBD1. V was pared by 0 bases and J by 6 bases, with 8 bases of the junction left unmatched. The CDR3 extends over 15 amino acids. The V gene's germline CDR1 is DFQATT and CDR2 SNEGSKA (reference sequence). CDR3 in DNA: TGCAGTGCTAGAGAAGAGACAGGGTTGGGTCAGCCCCAGCATTTT. This gives the protein CSAREETGLGQPQHF.

This clonotype was seen a few times. The chain uses TRBV12-3 or TRBV12-4 and TRBJ1-1; 12 nucleotides align to TRBD1. V shed 6 bases and J 4 bases; nucleotides not matched to a gene: 3. The CDR3 consists of 14 residues. As DNA, the CDR3 is TGTGCCAGCAGAGGGACAGGGGGCGGCACTGAAGCTTTCTTT. This gives the protein CASRGTGGGTEAFF.

This clonotype has a count of ten or more. The chain is built from TRBV10-3 and TRBJ2-1, with TRBD1 identical over 10 bases. With 11 bases clipped from V and 6 bases from J, the junction kept 7 bases outside the gene matches. This CDR3 contains 13 residues. Germline CDR1 is ENHRY and CDR2 is SYGVKD. CDR3 in amino acids: CASGTGVFNEQFF. The CDR3 DNA reads TGTGCCTCCGGGACAGGGGTTTTCAATGAGCAGTTCTTC.

V is TRBV6-5 and J is TRBJ2-5; possibly TRBD2 for D (5 bases). CDR1 is MNHEY and CDR2 is SVGAGI in the germline V gene. Deletions cut 0 bases from V and 5 bases from J, with 10 bases between. This CDR3 is built from 14 residues. This CDR3 reads CASSYSIGEETQYF. CDR3 nucleotides: TGTGCCAGCAGTTACTCGATCGGGGAGGAGACCCAGTACTTC.

This clonotype was seen ten or more times. The V and J genes are TRBV5-1 and TRBJ1-3, with D possibly matching TRBD1 (6 bases). V was shortened by 2 bases and J by 2 bases, with 8 bases between the two germline ends. There are 14 residues in the CDR3. CDR1 SGHRS and CDR2 YFSETQ come from the germline V gene. CDR3 coding DNA: TGCGCCAGCAGCTTACAGGGTACTGGAAACACCATATATTTT. Its translation: CASSLQGTGNTIYF.

This clonotype was detected many times. J is TRBJ1-1 and V is TRBV20-1, with TRBD1 matching over 7 bases. Looked up from germline, CDR1 is DFQATT and CDR2 is SNEGSKA (reference sequence). The CDR3 runs 13 residues. After removal of 6 bases from V and 5 bases from J, the junction contained 9 bases not matched to a gene. CDR3 sequence reads: CSAETGEWTEAFF. The CDR3 DNA sequence: TGCAGTGCGGAAACAGGGGAATGGACTGAAGCTTTCTTT.

V usage is TRBV20-1 and J usage is TRBJ2-3, with D hard to call. This CDR3 has 12 amino acids. The germline V and J ends were trimmed by 3 bases and 5 bases, with 9 bases remaining between them. Germline V gene data show CDR1 as DFQATT and CDR2 as SNEGSKA (reference sequence). CDR3 sequence: CSASSRLDTQYF. The CDR3 DNA follows: TGCAGTGCTAGTTCCCGCCTAGATACGCAGTATTTT.

This sequence joins TRBV6-1 and TRBJ2-2; 9 bases fit TRBD1. Per germline, CDR1 MNHNS and CDR2 SASEGT. Trimming at V came to 6 bases and at J to 6 bases, leaving 8 bases not matched to a gene. The CDR3 sequence is 15 residues long. CDR3 amino acids: CASSRDREASGELFF. CDR3 bases: TGTGCCAGCAGCCGGGACAGGGAGGCGTCCGGGGAGCTGTTTTTT.

A few counts support this clonotype. J is TRBJ2-4 and V is TRBV20-1, with 10 bases lining up with TRBD2. The trim removed 4 bases at V and 3 bases at J, leaving 9 bases unmatched. The CDR3 is 16 residues long. Germline CDR1 and CDR2: DFQATT and SNEGSKA (reference sequence). The CDR3 DNA reads as TGCAGTGCTATCGGACTAGCGGATGTAGGCAAAAACATTCAGTACTTC. It codes for CSAIGLADVGKNIQYF.

This clonotype came up many times. This rearrangement joins TRBV7-7 to TRBJ2-3, with 11 positions matching TRBD2. Unmatched junction bases numbered 3, after V lost 5 bases and J lost 5 bases. This CDR3 comprises 14 residues. The germline V gene has CDR1 SSHAT and CDR2 FNYEAQ (reference sequence). As DNA, the CDR3 is TGTGCCAGCAGCCGACTAGCGGGGAAAGATACGCAGTATTTT. Translated, it gives CASSRLAGKDTQYF.

This clonotype occurred many times. The V call is TRBV28, the J call TRBJ2-2, with unresolved D. V lost 2 bases and J lost 7, with 8 bases in between. There are 13 residues in the CDR3. CDR1 and CDR2 (germline): MDHEN, SYDVKM. The CDR3 loop is CASSLNRRGELFF. The CDR3 nucleotides read TGTGCCAGCAGTTTAAATCGGCGCGGGGAGCTGTTTTTT.

This clonotype was seen repeatedly, ten times or more. This chain joins TRBV4-2 and TRBJ2-3; D may be TRBD2 (6 bases). Trimming left V 1 base short and J 0 bases short, with 11 bases between. The CDR3 length is 16 residues. Germline V gene data show CDR1 as LGHNA and CDR2 as YNFKEQ. CDR3 protein: CASSQARGISTDTQYF. Written as DNA, the CDR3 is TGTGCCAGCAGCCAAGCCCGGGGGATCAGCACAGATACGCAGTATTTT.

This clonotype was detected many times. The chain is built from TRBV12-3 or TRBV12-4 and TRBJ2-5; D gene uncertain. This CDR3 has 14 residues. Trimming pared 3 bases from V and 7 bases from J, leaving 15 bases between. Here the CDR3 reads CASSFSDLRGTQYF. CDR3 nucleotides: TGTGCCAGCAGTTTTTCAGACCTACGCGGGACCCAGTACTTC.

Many counts were recorded for this clonotype. The chain has TRBV5-6 and TRBJ2-1, with D perhaps matching TRBD1 (8 bases). The CDR3 has 16 amino acids. Trimming took 0 bases from V and 6 from J, leaving 16 bases between them. Germline V gives CDR1 SGHDT, CDR2 YYEEEE. CDR3 DNA sequence: TGTGCCAGCAGCTTGGACAGGGGGAGGACTAGCAATGAGCAGTTCTTC. Its protein is CASSLDRGRTSNEQFF.

In this sample, this clonotype turned up many times. The chain is built from TRBV7-9 and TRBJ2-5; TRBD1 matches 11 bases. This CDR3 has 16 amino acids. The germline V gene encodes CDR1 SEHNR and CDR2 FQNEAQ (reference sequence). J was trimmed by 4 bases and V by 2 bases; bases with no gene match: 6. The CDR3 region is CASSLLLDRGRETQYF. The CDR3 DNA reads TGTGCCAGCAGCTTACTCTTGGACAGGGGGCGAGAGACCCAGTACTTC.

This clonotype came up many times. This sequence joins TRBV7-9 and TRBJ1-3; weak D call: TRBD1 (5 bases). CDR3 length: 16 amino acids. V lost 5 bases and J 1 base, leaving 15 bases between the germline ends. Germline loops: CDR1 SEHNR, CDR2 FQNEAQ (reference sequence). The chain's CDR3 is CASSQGGPGSGNTIYF. The CDR3 nucleotides are TGTGCCAGCAGCCAGGGAGGACCCGGATCTGGAAACACCATATATTTT.

The chain combines TRBV6-1 with TRBJ2-2, with TRBD1 identical over 10 bases. In germline, CDR1 is MNHNS, CDR2 SASEGT. The CDR3 covers 16 residues. J gave up 4 bases and V 5 bases, and 7 bases lay outside the gene matches. DNA for the CDR3: TGTGCCAGCAGTCTCGAGACAGGGGGCAGCACCGGGGAGCTGTTTTTT. The encoded protein is CASSLETGGSTGELFF.

At least ten counts were recorded for this clonotype. This sequence joins TRBV5-1 and TRBJ1-1; the D gene is possibly TRBD1 (5 bases). V dropped 4 bases and J dropped 7 bases, with 17 bases sitting between them. CDR1 SGHRS and CDR2 YFSETQ come from the germline V gene. The CDR3 length is 14 residues. The CDR3 DNA sequence: TGCGCCAGCAGCCCCAAACCGGGACCGGATGAAGCTTTCTTT. Amino acid sequence: CASSPKPGPDEAFF. Together with reference TRBV5-1 and TRBJ1-1, the CDR3 gives the full variable domain: KAGVTQTPRYLIKTRGQQVTLSCSPISGHRSVSWYQQTPGQGLQFLFEYFSETQRNKGNFPGRFSGRQFSNSRSEMNVSTLELGDSALYLCASSPKPGPDEAFFGQGTRLTVV.